This TCR beta chain was sequenced for a study of CD8 T cells in ankylosing spondylitis. V lost 6 bases, J lost 0 bases, and 18 bases lay in between. The CDR3 has 18 residues. Study-level points and caveats: It appeared that ankylosing spondylitis blood was characterized by a TCR beta motif of several highly homologous variants. Researchers reportedly found disease-linked clones significantly enriched in matched ankylosing spondylitis synovial fluid. Disease-linked clones bore a CD8+ phenotype and were relatively rare in peripheral blood. Earlier authors reported some of these motif variants in reactive arthritis synovial fluid and blood.

In its sample, this clonotype was seen many times. Its antigen is still unknown. Quantitative 5'-RACE was performed with molecular barcodes, and it yielded the TCR beta libraries. One entry per CDR3 protein results from TCRdb running MiXCR on the 5' RACE reads. The sample includes about 460,000 distinct CDR3 sequences, about 5% of them seen just once. The specimen was blood, either unsorted or a sorted T cell fraction (not recorded which). The chain has TRBV12-3 or TRBV12-4 and TRBJ2-6; TRBD1 is a possible D gene (6 bases). This receptor was taken from a male donor with ankylosing spondylitis. CDR3: CASRRRTDSTSGANVLTF. CDR3 DNA sequence: TGTGCCAGCAGACGACGGACAGATTCTACCTCTGGGGCCAACGTCCTGACTTTC.